These 20 T cell receptor beta chains share one sample of origin, sequenced in a study of T cells after posttransplantation cyclophosphamide. Sequencing was performed with immunoSEQ multiplex PCR; in TCRdb, only in-frame clones are kept and a portion is missing. This sample comprises about 3,300 clones, none seen once only. Cyclophosphamide on days +3 and +4 followed busulfan-fludarabine conditioning and a marrow graft. The sample consisted of PBMCs, taken after allogeneic stem cell transplant with posttransplant cyclophosphamide. The receptors were gathered from a male patient in his thirties who received an allogeneic stem cell transplant from a related donor, was CMV-positive, and had acute GVHD only. Some T cells here may be from the graft donor.

This clone is termed medium-sized. The V call is TRBV12-3 or TRBV12-4, the J call TRBJ2-1; 11 bases line up with TRBD2. This CDR3 is 14 amino acids long. V trimming: 10 bases; J trimming: 7 bases; junction bases outside the gene matches: 9. The CDR3 nucleotides read TGTGCCACCGCACTAGCGGGGGACGAGAATGAGCAGTTCTTC. This sequence encodes CATALAGDENEQFF.

Many counts were recorded for this clone. V usage is TRBV5-4 and J usage is TRBJ1-1, with D unclear. The CDR3 covers 13 residues. V lost 2 bases and J 3 bases, leaving 8 bases between the germline ends. Looked up from germline, CDR1 is SGHNT and CDR2 is YYREEE (reference sequence). CDR3 sequence: CASSFGRDTEAFF. Here the CDR3 DNA reads TGTGCCAGCAGCTTTGGTCGGGACACTGAAGCTTTCTTT.

This clone has a count of ten or more. The J gene is TRBJ2-7, the V gene TRBV18; TRBD1 matches 8 bases. The V and J ends lost 2 bases and 4 bases, in that order; junction bases with no gene match: 7. CDR3 length equals 15 residues. Germline V gives CDR1 KGHSH, CDR2 LQKENI. The CDR3 DNA reads as TGTGCCAGCTCACCAGGTCAGACAGGGGCGTACGAGCAGTACTTC. It is translated as CASSPGQTGAYEQYF.

This clone was observed many times. The chain uses TRBV6-4 and TRBJ1-2; possibly TRBD1 for D (5 bases). CDR3 length: 16 amino acids. Germline V gene data show CDR1 as MRHNA and CDR2 as SNTAGT. V shed 0 bases and J shed 1 base, with 12 bases lying between them. The CDR3 DNA reads as TGTGCCAGCAGTGACTCCCGGCGGGGGTTTAACTATGGCTACACCTTC. Its protein product is CASSDSRRGFNYGYTF.

This chain links TRBV30 with TRBJ2-5, with 11 nucleotides matching TRBD2. V lost 5 bases to trimming and J lost 5 bases; unmatched junction nucleotides: 13. This CDR3 contains 16 residues. From germline, CDR1 is GTSNPN and CDR2 SVGIG (reference sequence). CDR3 in amino acids: CAWASGTSGIGETQYF. CDR3 bases: TGTGCCTGGGCAAGTGGGACTAGCGGCATCGGGGAGACCCAGTACTTC.

This clone has more than one count but fewer than ten. The V and J genes are TRBV30 and TRBJ2-3; 14 nucleotides align to TRBD2. Germline CDR1 GTSNPN, CDR2 SVGIG (reference sequence). CDR3 length equals 17 residues. Trimming cost V 2 bases and J 2 bases; bases outside gene matches: 6. In DNA form, the CDR3 reads TGTGCCTGGAGTCGCGGGACTAGCGGGGGCCACACAGATACGCAGTATTTT. Encoded protein: CAWSRGTSGGHTDTQYF. The variable domain in full, completed from reference TRBV30 and TRBJ2-3, reads SQTIHQWPATLVQPVGSPLSLECTVEGTSNPNLYWYRQAAGRGLQLLFYSVGIGQISSEVPQNLSASRPQDRQFILSSKKLLLSDSGFYLCAWSRGTSGGHTDTQYFGPGTRLTVL.

This clone was seen more than once but under ten times. The V and J genes are TRBV24-1 and TRBJ2-1; 8 bases are shared with TRBD2. The junction had 4 bases not matched to a gene; V was cut back by 4 bases and J by 0 bases. Germline V lookup: CDR1 KGHDR, CDR2 SFDVKD. The CDR3 extends over 16 amino acids. CDR3 coding DNA: TGTGCCACCAGTGACACGAGCGGGAGCTCCTACAATGAGCAGTTCTTC. This sequence encodes CATSDTSGSSYNEQFF.

Within the sample, this clone is medium-sized (0.01 to 0.1%). V usage is TRBV4-3 and J usage is TRBJ2-3; D assignment may be TRBD1 or TRBD2 (5 bases each). The CDR3 extends over 14 amino acids. CDR1 is LGHNA, CDR2 YSLEER, per germline. V gave up 4 bases and J gave up 5 bases, with 13 bases separating them. The CDR3: CASSPEGFGDTQYF. CDR3 nucleotides: TGCGCCAGCAGCCCCGAGGGGTTCGGAGATACGCAGTATTTT.

This clone appeared many times. The J gene is TRBJ2-7, the V gene TRBV5-6; 8 bases match TRBD1. The CDR3 runs 15 residues. The junction had 8 bases not matched to a gene; V was cut back by 4 bases and J by 2 bases. CDR1 is SGHDT, CDR2 YYEEEE, per germline. This chain's CDR3 is CASSPTGDGTYEQYF. CDR3 nucleotides: TGTGCCAGCAGCCCGACAGGGGATGGTACCTACGAGCAGTACTTC.

This clone was counted at least ten times. This could be a read error, since a much larger clone is one nucleotide away. The chain is built from TRBV10-3 and TRBJ1-2; D call uncertain. CDR1 and CDR2 from the germline V gene are ENHRY and SYGVKD. The CDR3 is 14 amino acids. The CDR3 loop is CAISDRISNYRYTF. Here the CDR3 DNA reads TGTGCCATCAGTGACCGTATCTCCAACTATCGCTACACCTTC.

This clone ranks as medium-sized (0.01 to 0.1%). The chain has TRBV10-1 and TRBJ1-6; TRBD1 aligns across 7 bases. This CDR3 has 17 amino acids. V shed 3 bases and J 2 bases; nucleotides not matched to a gene: 7. Germline assignment: CDR1 WNHNN and CDR2 SYGVQD (reference sequence). Here the CDR3 reads CASSEPRGYTYNSPLHF. CDR3 coding DNA: TGCGCCAGCAGTGAACCCAGGGGGTATACCTATAATTCACCCCTCCACTTT.

This clone was seen repeatedly, ten times or more. The gene calls are TRBV5-5 and TRBJ2-3; the match to TRBD1 covers 7 bases. The CDR3 is made up of 14 amino acids. Germline V gene lookup returns CDR1 SGHKS and CDR2 YYEKEE (reference sequence). V was clipped by 0 bases and J by 5 bases; unmatched bases: 3. This chain's CDR3 is CASSLEGAGDTQYF. CDR3 bases: TGTGCCAGCAGCTTGGAGGGGGCCGGAGATACGCAGTATTTT.

There are many counts of this clone. The V gene is TRBV28, the J gene TRBJ1-3, with no clear D. V was trimmed by 2 bases and J by 4 bases, leaving 18 bases between them. The germline CDR1 and CDR2 sequences are MDHEN and SYDVKM. This CDR3 is 17 amino acids long. CDR3: CASSLEAAGSLGNTIYF. CDR3 sequence (DNA): TGTGCCAGCAGTTTAGAAGCGGCGGGAAGTCTAGGAAACACCATATATTTT.

This clone was detected ten times or more. One end of the junction is discordant with germline, which a read error may explain. The rearrangement links TRBV2 to TRBJ1-2; 8 positions match TRBD1. This CDR3 comprises 10 residues. CDR1 and CDR2 from the germline V gene are SNHLY and FYNNEI. This chain's CDR3 is CASSARDRSF. The CDR3 nucleotides read TGTGCCAGCAGTGCCCGGGACAGGAGTTTC.

This clone occurred many times. The chain links TRBV7-2 to TRBJ1-2, with 8 bases aligning to TRBD1. Unmatched junction bases numbered 6, after V lost 4 bases and J lost 2 bases. This CDR3 contains 15 residues. Germline-derived CDR1 and CDR2 are SGHTA and FQGNSA. The CDR3 nucleotides read TGTGCCAGCAGCTACGACAGGGGAGTAAACTATGGCTACACCTTC. Encoded protein: CASSYDRGVNYGYTF.

The sample holds many counts of this clone. This chain's CDR3 is CASTPTGGLNEQYF. CDR3 bases: TGTGCCAGCACCCCGACAGGGGGCCTCAACGAGCAGTACTTC. The chain joins TRBV12-3 or TRBV12-4 to TRBJ2-7; 10 bases align to TRBD1. The CDR3 has 14 amino acids. The J segment lost 5 bases and the V segment lost 7 bases, leaving 8 bases of the junction unmatched.

There are many counts of this clone. The rearrangement uses TRBV12-3 or TRBV12-4 and TRBJ2-3, with D tentatively TRBD2 (7 bases). There are 16 residues in the CDR3. The V gene lost 8 bases and the J gene lost 0 bases, with 18 bases spanning the gap. Here the CDR3 reads CASSRGGGSSTDTQYF. In DNA, the CDR3 is TGTGCCAGCTCTCGAGGGGGGGGGTCTAGCACAGATACGCAGTATTTT.

This clone is deemed medium-sized. This chain uses TRBV19 with TRBJ2-1; TRBD2 aligns across 10 bases. CDR1 and CDR2 (germline): LNHDA, SQIVND (reference sequence). This CDR3 has 16 residues. V trimming: 5 bases; J trimming: 8 bases; junction bases outside the gene matches: 12. The CDR3 DNA reads TGTGCCAGTAGTTCACCTCCTAGCGGGGGTGGGTATGAGCAGTTCTTC. Protein product: CASSSPPSGGGYEQFF. Combining the CDR3 with reference TRBV19 and TRBJ2-1 gives the whole variable domain DGGITQSPKYLFRKEGQNVTLSCEQNLNHDAMYWYRQDPGQGLRLIYYSQIVNDFQKGDIAEGYSVSREKKESFPLTVTSAQKNPTAFYLCASSSPPSGGGYEQFFGPGTRLTVL.

This clone has at least ten counts. This sequence joins TRBV5-1 and TRBJ2-7; TRBD1 matches 9 bases. The CDR3 runs to 16 residues. Trimming took 0 bases from V and 1 from J; bases not matched to a gene: 5. Germline V gives CDR1 SGHRS, CDR2 YFSETQ. As DNA, the CDR3 is TGCGCCAGCAGCTTGGCCCCGGGACAGGGTTCCTACGAGCAGTACTTC. Translated: CASSLAPGQGSYEQYF. Looking up the rest from reference TRBV5-1 and TRBJ2-7 gives the full variable domain: KAGVTQTPRYLIKTRGQQVTLSCSPISGHRSVSWYQQTPGQGLQFLFEYFSETQRNKGNFPGRFSGRQFSNSRSEMNVSTLELGDSALYLCASSLAPGQGSYEQYFGPGTRLTVT.

This clone was seen many times. The chain carries TRBV7-6 and TRBJ1-4; the D gene is possibly TRBD1 (5 bases). Germline assignment: CDR1 SGHVS and CDR2 FNYEAQ. The CDR3 totals 15 residues. The V end lost 3 bases, the J end lost 6 bases, and 14 bases lay between the germline ends. CDR3: CASSLETGEYEKLFF. In DNA form, the CDR3 reads TGTGCCAGCAGCTTGGAAACAGGAGAGTATGAAAAACTGTTTTTT.